Listed below are T cell receptor beta chains from one sample, sequenced in a study of blood T cells in healthy people across ages. TCRdb called the 5' RACE reads again in MiXCR, with one record for every CDR3 protein. The sample lists 600,000 to 1,000,000 distinct CDR3 sequences; more than 45% were seen once. Input material: blood. The receptors stem from a man aged 25 to 40 in good health. CDR3s include the opening cysteine and the closing phenylalanine or tryptophan. Each record gives: CDR3 DNA, CDR3 protein, V gene, J gene, D gene, clone size. D genes are given only for firm matches. Only some rows state a clone size, as once, few, many or a class for expanded clones.

CDR3nt: TGTGCCAGCAGCTTAGGGGGCTTTGACGAGCAGTACTTC; CDR3aa: CASSLGGFDEQYF; v_gene: TRBV7-9; j_gene: TRBJ2-7; d_gene: .; abundance: few
CDR3nt: TGCGCCAGCAGCTTGGTCGGGGGTAGCGCGAACACCGGGGAGCTGTTTTTT; CDR3aa: CASSLVGGSANTGELFF; v_gene: TRBV5-1; j_gene: TRBJ2-2; d_gene: .; abundance: .
CDR3nt: TGCGCCAGCGCCCCGAGACAGGAGATCCCAGATACGCAGTATTTT; CDR3aa: CASAPRQEIPDTQYF; v_gene: TRBV10-1; j_gene: TRBJ2-3; d_gene: .; abundance: .
CDR3nt: TGTGCCAGCAGCGCGGCGGCCAACGTCCTGACTTTC; CDR3aa: CASSAAANVLTF; v_gene: TRBV5-5; j_gene: TRBJ2-6; d_gene: .; abundance: .
CDR3nt: TGTGCCAGCAGTTTAGCATGGGGGGCCTACGAGCAGTACTTC; CDR3aa: CASSLAWGAYEQYF; v_gene: TRBV12-3/TRBV12-4; j_gene: TRBJ2-7; d_gene: .; abundance: .
CDR3nt: TGCGCCGGCAGCTTTAATCAGGGGGCGGGAATCACTGAAGCTTTCTTT; CDR3aa: CAGSFNQGAGITEAFF; v_gene: TRBV5-1; j_gene: TRBJ1-1; d_gene: TRBD1; abundance: .
CDR3nt: TGTGCCAGCAGCCGACAGGGCTCCGGCGAGCAGTACTTC; CDR3aa: CASSRQGSGEQYF; v_gene: TRBV6-1; j_gene: TRBJ2-7; d_gene: TRBD1; abundance: .
CDR3nt: TGTGCCAGCAGCCCCGGACACTTGGAGAAGCAGTACTTC; CDR3aa: CASSPGHLEKQYF; v_gene: TRBV7-2; j_gene: TRBJ2-5; d_gene: .; abundance: .
CDR3nt: TGTGCCAGCAGTTTCCCCCCCCGGGGTACGCAGTATTTT; CDR3aa: CASSFPPRGTQYF; v_gene: TRBV12-3/TRBV12-4; j_gene: TRBJ2-3; d_gene: .; abundance: .
CDR3nt: TGTGCCAGCAGCTTAACACCTGGACTAGCGGGAACGAACACCGGGGAGCTGTTTTTT; CDR3aa: CASSLTPGLAGTNTGELFF; v_gene: TRBV7-3; j_gene: TRBJ2-2; d_gene: TRBD2; abundance: .
CDR3nt: TGCGCCAGCAGCCAAGATATGGGGGGCCGGTATGGCTACACCTTC; CDR3aa: CASSQDMGGRYGYTF; v_gene: TRBV4-3; j_gene: TRBJ1-2; d_gene: .; abundance: .
CDR3nt: TGCAGTGCTTGGGACTCAATCTCATACGAGCAGTACTTC; CDR3aa: CSAWDSISYEQYF; v_gene: TRBV20-1; j_gene: TRBJ2-7; d_gene: .; abundance: few
CDR3nt: TGTGCCAGCAGCACACCCATCCATAATGAAAAACTGTTTTTT; CDR3aa: CASSTPIHNEKLFF; v_gene: TRBV7-2; j_gene: TRBJ1-4; d_gene: .; abundance: .
CDR3nt: TGCAGTGCTAGGACGGGACAGGGGCATGGCTACACCTTC; CDR3aa: CSARTGQGHGYTF; v_gene: TRBV20-1; j_gene: TRBJ1-2; d_gene: TRBD1; abundance: .